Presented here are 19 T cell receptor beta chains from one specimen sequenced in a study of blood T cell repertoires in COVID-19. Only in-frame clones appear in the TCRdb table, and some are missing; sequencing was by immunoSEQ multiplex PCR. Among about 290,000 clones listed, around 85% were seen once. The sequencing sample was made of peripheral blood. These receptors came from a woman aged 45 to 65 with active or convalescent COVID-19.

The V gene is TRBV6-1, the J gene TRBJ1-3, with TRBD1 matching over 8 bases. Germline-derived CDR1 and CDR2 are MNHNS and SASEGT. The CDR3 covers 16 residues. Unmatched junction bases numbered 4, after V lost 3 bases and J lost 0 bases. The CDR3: CASSEITGGSGNTIYF. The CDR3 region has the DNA TGTGCCAGCAGTGAGATAACAGGGGGCTCTGGAAACACCATATATTTT.

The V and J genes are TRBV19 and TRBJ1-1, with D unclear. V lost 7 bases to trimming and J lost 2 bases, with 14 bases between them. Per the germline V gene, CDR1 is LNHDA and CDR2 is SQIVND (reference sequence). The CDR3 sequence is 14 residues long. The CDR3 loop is CASNPRVANTEAFF. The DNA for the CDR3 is TGTGCCAGTAACCCGAGGGTAGCCAACACTGAAGCTTTCTTT. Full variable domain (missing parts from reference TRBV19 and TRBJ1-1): DGGITQSPKYLFRKEGQNVTLSCEQNLNHDAMYWYRQDPGQGLRLIYYSQIVNDFQKGDIAEGYSVSREKKESFPLTVTSAQKNPTAFYLCASNPRVANTEAFFGQGTRLTVV.

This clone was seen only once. The CDR3 reads CASSQLPTAGSAFF. CDR3 DNA sequence: TGTGCCAGCAGCCAGCTCCCTACGGCGGGGTCGGCTTTCTTT. V gene TRBV3-1 (or the pseudogene TRBV3-2) combines with J gene TRBJ1-1; D remains ambiguous. Germline assignment: CDR1 LGHDT and CDR2 YNNKEL (reference sequence). The CDR3 is 14 residues long. The V and J ends lost 3 bases and 11 bases respectively, with 19 bases between them.

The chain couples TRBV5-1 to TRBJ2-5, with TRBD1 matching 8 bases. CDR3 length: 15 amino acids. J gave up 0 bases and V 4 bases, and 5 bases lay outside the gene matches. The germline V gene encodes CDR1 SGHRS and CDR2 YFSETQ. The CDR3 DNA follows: TGCGCCAGCAGCACGGGACAGGCCAACCAAGAGACCCAGTACTTC. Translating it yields CASSTGQANQETQYF.

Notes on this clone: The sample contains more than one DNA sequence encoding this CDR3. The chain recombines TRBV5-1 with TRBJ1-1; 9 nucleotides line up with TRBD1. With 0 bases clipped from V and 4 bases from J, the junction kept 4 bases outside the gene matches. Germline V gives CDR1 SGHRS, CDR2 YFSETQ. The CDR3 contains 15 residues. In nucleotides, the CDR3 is TGCGCCAGCAGCTTGGCGGGACAGGGAGGCACTGAAGCTTTCTTT. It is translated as CASSLAGQGGTEAFF.

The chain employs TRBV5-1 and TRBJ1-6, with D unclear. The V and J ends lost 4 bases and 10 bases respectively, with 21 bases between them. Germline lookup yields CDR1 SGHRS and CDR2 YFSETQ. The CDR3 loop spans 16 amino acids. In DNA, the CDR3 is TGCGCCAGCAGCCCGAGAGGGATCGCGAATGAATCACCCCTCCACTTT. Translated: CASSPRGIANESPLHF.

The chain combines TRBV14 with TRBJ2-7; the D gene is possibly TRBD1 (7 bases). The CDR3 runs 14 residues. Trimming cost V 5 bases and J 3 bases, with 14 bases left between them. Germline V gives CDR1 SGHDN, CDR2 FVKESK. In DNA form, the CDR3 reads TGTGCCAGCAGCGATTCAGGGGGGCGCTACGAGCAGTACTTC. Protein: CASSDSGGRYEQYF.

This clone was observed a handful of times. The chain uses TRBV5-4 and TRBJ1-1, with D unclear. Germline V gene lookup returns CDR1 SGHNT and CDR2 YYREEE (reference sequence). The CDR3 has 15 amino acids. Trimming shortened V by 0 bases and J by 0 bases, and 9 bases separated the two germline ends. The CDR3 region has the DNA TGTGCCAGCAGCTTGGATGGAGGTTTGAACACTGAAGCTTTCTTT. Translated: CASSLDGGLNTEAFF. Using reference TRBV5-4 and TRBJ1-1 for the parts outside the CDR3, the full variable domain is ETGVTQSPTHLIKTRGQQVTLRCSSQSGHNTVSWYQQALGQGPQFIFQYYREEENGRGNFPPRFSGLQFPNYSSELNVNALELDDSALYLCASSLDGGLNTEAFFGQGTRLTVV.

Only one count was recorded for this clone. This chain's CDR3 is CASSIRDNTFLFF. The DNA of the CDR3 is TGTGCCAGCAGTATAAGAGACAATACCTTCCTGTTCTTC. The chain has TRBV2 and TRBJ2-1, with D uncertain. The CDR3 covers 13 residues. The V gene lost 5 bases and the J gene lost 15 bases, with 20 bases spanning the gap. Germline V lookup: CDR1 SNHLY, CDR2 FYNNEI. Variable domain in full (rest from reference TRBV2 and TRBJ2-1): EPEVTQTPSHQVTQMGQEVILRCVPISNHLYFYWYRQILGQKVEFLVSFYNNEISEKSEIFDDQFSVERPDGSNFTLKIRSTKLEDSAMYFCASSIRDNTFLFFGPGTRLTVL.

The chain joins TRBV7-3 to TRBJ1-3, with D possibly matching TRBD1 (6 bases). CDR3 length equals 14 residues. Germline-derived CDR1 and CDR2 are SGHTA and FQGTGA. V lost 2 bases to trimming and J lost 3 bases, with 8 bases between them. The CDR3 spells CASSLGGGGNTIYF. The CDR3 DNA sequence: TGTGCCAGCAGCTTAGGGGGCGGTGGAAACACCATATATTTT.

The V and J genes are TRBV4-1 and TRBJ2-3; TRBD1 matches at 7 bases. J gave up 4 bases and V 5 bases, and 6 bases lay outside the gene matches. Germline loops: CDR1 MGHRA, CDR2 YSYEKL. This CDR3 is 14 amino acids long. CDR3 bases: TGCGCCAGCAGCTCACAGGGGTTCCCAGATACGCAGTATTTT. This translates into CASSSQGFPDTQYF.

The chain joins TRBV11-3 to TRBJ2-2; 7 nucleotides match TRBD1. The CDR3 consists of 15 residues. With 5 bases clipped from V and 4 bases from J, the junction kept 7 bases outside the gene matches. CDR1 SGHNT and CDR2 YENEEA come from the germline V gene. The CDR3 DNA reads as TGTGCCAGCAGCCTACAGGGGACACCCACCGGGGAGCTGTTTTTT. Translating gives CASSLQGTPTGELFF.

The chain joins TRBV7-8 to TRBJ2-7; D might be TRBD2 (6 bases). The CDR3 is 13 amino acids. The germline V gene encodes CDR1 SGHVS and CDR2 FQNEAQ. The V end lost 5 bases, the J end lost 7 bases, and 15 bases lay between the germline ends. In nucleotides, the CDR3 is TGTGCCAGCAGCCTGGGACTGAGTGGGGAGCAGTACTTC. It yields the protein CASSLGLSGEQYF.

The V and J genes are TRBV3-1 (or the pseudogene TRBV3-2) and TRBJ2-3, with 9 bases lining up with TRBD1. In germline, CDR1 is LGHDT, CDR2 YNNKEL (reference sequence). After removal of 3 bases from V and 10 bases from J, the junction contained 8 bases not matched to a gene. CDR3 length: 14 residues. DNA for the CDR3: TGTGCCAGCAGCCACAGACAGGGGGATCATCCGCAGTATTTT. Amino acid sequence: CASSHRQGDHPQYF.

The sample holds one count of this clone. The CDR3 coding sequence is TGCGCCAGCAGCTTGGCCTTAGGGGGAATCTCCTACGAGCAGTACTTC. The encoded protein is CASSLALGGISYEQYF. The chain links TRBV5-1 to TRBJ2-7; a possible D gene is TRBD1 (6 bases). The CDR3 consists of 16 residues. In germline, CDR1 is SGHRS, CDR2 YFSETQ. Deletions cut 0 bases from V and 0 bases from J, with 13 bases between.

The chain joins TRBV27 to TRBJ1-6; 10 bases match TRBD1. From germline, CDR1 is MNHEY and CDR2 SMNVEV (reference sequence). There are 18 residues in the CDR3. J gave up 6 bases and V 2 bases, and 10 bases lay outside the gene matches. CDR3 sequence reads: CASSLDKDRGKVNSPLHF. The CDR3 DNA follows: TGTGCCAGCAGTTTAGACAAGGACAGGGGGAAAGTTAATTCACCCCTCCACTTT.

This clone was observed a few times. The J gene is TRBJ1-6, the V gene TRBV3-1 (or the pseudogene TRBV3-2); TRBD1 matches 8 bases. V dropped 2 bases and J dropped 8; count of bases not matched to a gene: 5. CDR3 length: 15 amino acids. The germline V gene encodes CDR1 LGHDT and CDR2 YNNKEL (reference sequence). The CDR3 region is CASSQTGGSDSPLHF. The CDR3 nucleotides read TGTGCCAGCAGCCAAACAGGGGGATCGGATTCACCCCTCCACTTT.

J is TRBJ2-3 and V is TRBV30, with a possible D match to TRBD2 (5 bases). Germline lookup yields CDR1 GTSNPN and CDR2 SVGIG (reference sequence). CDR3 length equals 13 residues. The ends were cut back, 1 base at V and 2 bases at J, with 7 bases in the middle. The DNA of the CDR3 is TGTGCCTGGAGTGGCGGGTACACAGATACGCAGTATTTT. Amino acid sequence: CAWSGGYTDTQYF.

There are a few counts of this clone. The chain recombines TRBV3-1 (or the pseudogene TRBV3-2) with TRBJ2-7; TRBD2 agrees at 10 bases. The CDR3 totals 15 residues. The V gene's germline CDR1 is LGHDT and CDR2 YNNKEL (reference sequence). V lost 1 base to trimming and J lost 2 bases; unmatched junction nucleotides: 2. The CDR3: CASSQGLAGAYEQYF. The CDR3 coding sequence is TGTGCCAGCAGCCAAGGGCTAGCGGGAGCCTACGAGCAGTACTTC.